The TCR beta chain described here comes from a study of T cell responses to AZD1222 COVID-19 vaccine (dated by TCRdb to about 2021). About the investigation overall: AZD1222 recipients with second doses at about 4 weeks or about 12 weeks were pooled, because spike-specific TCR depth and breadth did not differ between schedules. TCR sequencing covered fewer than 250 trial participants: 200 to 210 given two doses of AZD1222 and some 25 given two doses of MenACWY control vaccine. Trial participants were enrolled into age subgroups of 18-55, 56-69 and 70-plus years, which contained about 150, 28 and 57 TCR-sequenced participants, respectively. Summary of the overall study and its limitations: Epitopes outside the regions mutated in the B.1.351 and B.1.1.7 variants were reportedly recognized by nearly half of the unique spike-specific TCRs. Participants were mostly white British, with more females than males. The authors suggested clonal diversity may have been underestimated. In the small 56-69-year group, the increase in depth fell short of significance, most likely because of low power. The whole spike protein was spanned by vaccine-associated CD4 TCRs, and dominant responses were seen in regions 160-218 and 743-854. Conclusions about previously exposed vaccinees are limited because only a handful of AZD1222 recipients were SARS-CoV-2 seropositive at baseline. Spike-specific TCR breadth and depth rose significantly after two AZD1222 doses compared with day 0 and with MenACWY recipients. Because no day 14 peak-response samples were available, repertoires were characterized only after the peak T cell response.

The CDR3 regions of human TCRbeta chains were analyzed by immunosequencing. The authors' pipeline ran thus. TCRs in the repertoires were compared against a reference library of SARS-CoV-2-specific TCRs that had been generated with the MIRA antigen-specificity platform. Breadth was defined as the fraction of unique TCRs that were SARS-CoV-2-associated, and depth was defined as the fraction of total T cells that were SARS-CoV-2-associated. Using the MIRA data, each spike-specific TCR was mapped to the spike region that the TCR reacts to and placed in a CD4 or CD8 class. Log10-transformed breadth and depth values were compared by one-way ANOVA with Sidak's multiple comparisons tests. The clones in this table, taken by TCRdb from immuneACCESS, are in-frame only. Not every clone is retained; where verified, under half of the shortfall comes from an unresolved V gene, and the cause of the rest is unknown. The DNA was the basis for D and trimming; V, J and clone size are from that table. This sample holds over 130,000 clones; around 89% were observed only once. The ten largest clones take up about 4.4% of the sample.

V is pruned by 2 bases and J by 2 bases, leaving 3 bases of the junction without a gene match. CDR3 length: 15 amino acids, cysteine to phenylalanine. The sequence is cut down to CDR3 DNA, 45 bases in frame from base 1. The germline V gene encodes CDR1 SGHRS and CDR2 YFSETQ. Details on this clone: Its antigen is not yet known. Nothing much larger sits one base from this clone, and base qualities are not available.

The meaning of the sample's time point label: baseline before first vaccination. Vaccinee samples came from UK trials COV001 and COV002, including a single-blind randomized controlled phase 2/3 trial of AZD1222 (ChAdOx1 nCoV-19) in healthy adults. For TCRbeta chain sequencing, PBMC samples from trial participants were taken at day 0 and at day 28 after the second dose. The TCR was taken from an adult in good health. Recombination joined TRBV5-1 with TRBJ2-1; TRBD2 aligns with 8 central bases. Sequences were derived from peripheral blood, sampled on day 0 of AZD1222 vaccination. The DNA is TGCGCCAGCAGCTTTGCGGGAGGCGCCTACAATGAGCAGTTCTTC. Translation gives CASSFAGGAYNEQFF. This CDR3, with the reference TRBV5-1 and TRBJ2-1 proteins standing in past its ends, gives the full variable domain KAGVTQTPRYLIKTRGQQVTLSCSPISGHRSVSWYQQTPGQGLQFLFEYFSETQRNKGNFPGRFSGRQFSNSRSEMNVSTLELGDSALYLCASSFAGGAYNEQFFGPGTRLTVL.